This T cell receptor (beta chain) was retrieved from a study of glioma-infiltrating T cells (dated by TCRdb to the mid-2010s). A note on the overall study: TCR alpha- and beta-chain repertoires were sequenced from glioma tissue, non-neoplastic brain tissue and matched peripheral blood mononuclear cells. To gauge divergence between tissue and blood T-cell populations, every tissue-infiltrating repertoire was compared against the peripheral blood repertoire from the same patient. The paired cohort comprised three low-grade glioma patients, 8 or 9 primary glioblastoma patients and three non-glioma patients contributing non-neoplastic brain tissue. Results and caveats for the whole study, not just this receptor: VJ-independent divergence between tissue and blood was found to be below expectation in non-neoplastic patients but above expectation in all gliomas, particularly low-grade gliomas. Tissue and blood shared very few CDR3 sequences, a result attributed to high CDR3 diversity and limited sampling. Small numbers underpinned the group comparisons: eight glioblastoma patients, three low-grade glioma patients and three non-neoplastic patients.

Comments on this clonotype: Its cognate antigen has yet to be identified. Qualities for individual bases were not recorded, and no much larger clone is one base off.

Counted from cysteine to phenylalanine, this CDR3 has 15 amino acids. CDR3 DNA only is kept here, 45 bases in frame from base 1. The germline V end is reduced by 5 bases and the J end by 8 bases; junction bases left unmatched: 6. The germline V gene (reference sequence) yields DFQATT for CDR1 and SNEGSKA for CDR2. TCR alpha and beta CDR3 regions were amplified with the iRepertoire nested amplicon-rescue multiplex PCR (arm-PCR) platform from RNA. For one-step reverse transcription and amplification, roughly 85-400 ng of tissue mRNA or PBMC total RNA was used as input. Following bead purification, Illumina adapters were added through a secondary multiplex PCR, and the libraries were then gel-purified between 200 and 400 bp. The libraries contained internal 6-nucleotide barcodes that were used for demultiplexing. Sequencing of libraries was performed on an Illumina MiSeq with 2x220 or 2x250 nucleotide paired-end reads. Under the source paper's analysis protocol: Paired reads were merged using FLASH 1.2.11 and were aligned to the GRCh37 human genome using BWA-MEM, after which TRA and TRB reads were extracted. An IMGT-derived reference of cassette sequences and CDR3 motifs, with pseudogenes included, was used for V and J assignment. Reads were translated in three frames, and productive CDR3s were defined as those with a C...FGXG motif and no stop codons. Clonotypes were defined as unique combinations of V-J cassette pair and CDR3 amino acid sequence. Reads were filtered by Hamming distance, with the threshold set by the sequence error rate of each sample in mapped regions. The public reads were reanalyzed by TCRdb: fastp trimming at Q25, MiXCR alignment, in-frame beta chains only. Under each unique CDR3 protein, matching rows form one entry showing the most common genes and DNA. The V and J calls and clone size are TCRdb's, not the authors'. The sample table records approximately 140,000 distinct CDR3 sequences; approximately 26% of these occur just once. Jointly, the top ten make up around 28% of the sample.

Sequences were obtained from glioma tissue, nonneoplastic brain tissue, or PBMCs (not recorded which). Rearrangement joined TRBV20-1 to TRBJ2-1; the central 16 bases match TRBD2. The clonotype was recovered from a human donor with low-grade glioma or glioblastoma, undergoing nonglioma brain surgery, or in good health (not recorded which). In nucleotide form, the sequence is TGCAGTGCTTCCGGGACTAGCGGGGGGGCCGATGAGCAGTTCTTC. It codes for CSASGTSGGADEQFF.